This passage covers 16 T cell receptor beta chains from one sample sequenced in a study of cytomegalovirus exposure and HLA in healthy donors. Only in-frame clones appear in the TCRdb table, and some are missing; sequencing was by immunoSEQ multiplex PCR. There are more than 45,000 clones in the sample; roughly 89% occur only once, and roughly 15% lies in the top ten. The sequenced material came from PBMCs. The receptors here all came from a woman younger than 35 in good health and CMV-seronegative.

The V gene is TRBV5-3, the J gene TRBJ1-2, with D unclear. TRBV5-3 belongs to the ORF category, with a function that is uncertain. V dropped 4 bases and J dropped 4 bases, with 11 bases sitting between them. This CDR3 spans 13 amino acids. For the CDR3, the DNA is TGTGCCAGAAGCGCAGGTTCCCCCTATGGCTACACCTTC. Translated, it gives CARSAGSPYGYTF.

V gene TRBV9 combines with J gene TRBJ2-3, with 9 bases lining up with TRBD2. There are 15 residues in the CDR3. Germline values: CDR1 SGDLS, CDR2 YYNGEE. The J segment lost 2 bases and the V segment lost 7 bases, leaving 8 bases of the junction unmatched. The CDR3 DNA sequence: TGTGCCAGCTCTAGCGGGATGACATACACAGATACGCAGTATTTT. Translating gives CASSSGMTYTDTQYF.

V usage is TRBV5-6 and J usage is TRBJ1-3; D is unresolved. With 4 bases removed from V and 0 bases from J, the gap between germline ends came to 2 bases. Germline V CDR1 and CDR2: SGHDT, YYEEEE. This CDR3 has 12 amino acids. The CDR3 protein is CASSHSGNTIYF. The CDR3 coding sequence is TGTGCCAGCAGCCACTCTGGAAACACCATATATTTT.

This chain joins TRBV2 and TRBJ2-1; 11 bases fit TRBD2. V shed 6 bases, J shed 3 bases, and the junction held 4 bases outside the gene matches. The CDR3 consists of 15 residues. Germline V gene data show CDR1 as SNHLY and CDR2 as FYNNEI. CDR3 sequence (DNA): TGTGCCAGCAGAGAGGGACTAGCGGACTACAATGAGCAGTTCTTC. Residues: CASREGLADYNEQFF. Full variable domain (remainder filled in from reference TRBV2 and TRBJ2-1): EPEVTQTPSHQVTQMGQEVILRCVPISNHLYFYWYRQILGQKVEFLVSFYNNEISEKSEIFDDQFSVERPDGSNFTLKIRSTKLEDSAMYFCASREGLADYNEQFFGPGTRLTVL.

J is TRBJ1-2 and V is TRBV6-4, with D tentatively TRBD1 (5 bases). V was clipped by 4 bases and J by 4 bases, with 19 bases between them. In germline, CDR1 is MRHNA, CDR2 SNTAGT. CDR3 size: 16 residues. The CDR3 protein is CASSGRLQGRIYGYTF. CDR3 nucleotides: TGTGCCAGCAGTGGACGGTTGCAGGGCAGAATCTATGGCTACACCTTC.

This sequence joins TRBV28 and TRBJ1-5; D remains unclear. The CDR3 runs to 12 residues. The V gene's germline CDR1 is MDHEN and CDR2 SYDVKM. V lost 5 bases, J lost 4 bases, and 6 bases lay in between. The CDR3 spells CASSLLNQPQHF. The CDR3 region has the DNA TGTGCCAGCAGTCTCCTTAATCAGCCCCAGCATTTT.

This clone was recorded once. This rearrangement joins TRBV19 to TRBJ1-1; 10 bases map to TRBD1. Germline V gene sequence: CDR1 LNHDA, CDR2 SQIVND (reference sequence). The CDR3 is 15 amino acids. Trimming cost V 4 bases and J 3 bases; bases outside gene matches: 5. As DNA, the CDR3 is TGTGCCAGTAGTAAAGGGACAGGGGCGGACACTGAAGCTTTCTTT. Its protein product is CASSKGTGADTEAFF.

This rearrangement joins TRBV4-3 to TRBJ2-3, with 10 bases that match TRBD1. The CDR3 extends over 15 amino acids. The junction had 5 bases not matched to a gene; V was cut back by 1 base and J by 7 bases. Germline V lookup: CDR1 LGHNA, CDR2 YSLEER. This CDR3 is CASSQVGTGDHTQYF. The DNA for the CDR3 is TGCGCCAGCAGCCAAGTCGGGACAGGGGATCATACGCAGTATTTT.

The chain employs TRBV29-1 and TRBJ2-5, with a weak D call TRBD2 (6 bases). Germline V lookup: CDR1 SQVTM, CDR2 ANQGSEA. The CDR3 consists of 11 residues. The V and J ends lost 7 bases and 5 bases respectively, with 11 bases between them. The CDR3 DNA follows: TGCAGCGCCGTTCTAGCGGAGACCCAGTACTTC. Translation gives CSAVLAETQYF.

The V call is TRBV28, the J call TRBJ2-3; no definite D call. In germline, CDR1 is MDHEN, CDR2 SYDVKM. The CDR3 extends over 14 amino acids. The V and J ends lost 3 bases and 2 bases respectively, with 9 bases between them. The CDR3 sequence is CASSFFRFTDTQYF. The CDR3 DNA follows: TGTGCCAGCAGTTTTTTCCGTTTCACAGATACGCAGTATTTT.

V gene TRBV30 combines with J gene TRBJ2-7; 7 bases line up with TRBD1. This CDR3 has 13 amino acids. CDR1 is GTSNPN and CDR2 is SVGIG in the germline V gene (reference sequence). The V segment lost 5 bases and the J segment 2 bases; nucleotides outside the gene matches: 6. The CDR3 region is CAWGRDSPYEQYF. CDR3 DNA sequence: TGTGCCTGGGGCCGGGACAGCCCCTACGAGCAGTACTTC.

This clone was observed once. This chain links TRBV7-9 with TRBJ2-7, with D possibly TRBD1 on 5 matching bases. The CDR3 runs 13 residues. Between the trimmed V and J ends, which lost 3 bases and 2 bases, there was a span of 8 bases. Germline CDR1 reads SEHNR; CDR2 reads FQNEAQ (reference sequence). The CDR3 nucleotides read TGTGCCAGCAGCTTGCAGGGTACCTACGAGCAGTACTTC. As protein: CASSLQGTYEQYF.

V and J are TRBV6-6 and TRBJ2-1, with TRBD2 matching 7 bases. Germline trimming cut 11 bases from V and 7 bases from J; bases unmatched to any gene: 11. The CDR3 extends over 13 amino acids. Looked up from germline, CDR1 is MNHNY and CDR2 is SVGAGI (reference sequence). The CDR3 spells CAVVSGPWNEQFF. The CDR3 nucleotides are TGTGCCGTGGTTAGCGGGCCTTGGAATGAGCAGTTCTTC.

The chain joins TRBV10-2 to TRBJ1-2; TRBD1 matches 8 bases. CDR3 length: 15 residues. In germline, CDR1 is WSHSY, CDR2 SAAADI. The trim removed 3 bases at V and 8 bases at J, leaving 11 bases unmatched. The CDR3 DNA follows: TGCGCCAGCAGTGATCAGGGGCAGGGGGCGTCGGGCTACACCTTC. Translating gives CASSDQGQGASGYTF.

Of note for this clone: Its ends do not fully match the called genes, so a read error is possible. The CDR3 sequence: CASSTEAGSLLF. CDR3 nucleotide sequence: TGTGCCAGCAGTACCGAGGCAGGGTCCCTCCTATTT. This sequence joins TRBV2 and TRBJ1-1; D perhaps matches TRBD1 (5 bases). Per germline, CDR1 SNHLY and CDR2 FYNNEI. This CDR3 contains 12 residues.

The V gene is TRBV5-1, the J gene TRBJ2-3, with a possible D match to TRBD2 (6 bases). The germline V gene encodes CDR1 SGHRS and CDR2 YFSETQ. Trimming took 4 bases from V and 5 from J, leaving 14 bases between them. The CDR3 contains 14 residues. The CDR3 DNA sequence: TGCGCCAGCAGCCCCGGGGCGGGGCGAGATACGCAGTATTTT. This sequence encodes CASSPGAGRDTQYF.